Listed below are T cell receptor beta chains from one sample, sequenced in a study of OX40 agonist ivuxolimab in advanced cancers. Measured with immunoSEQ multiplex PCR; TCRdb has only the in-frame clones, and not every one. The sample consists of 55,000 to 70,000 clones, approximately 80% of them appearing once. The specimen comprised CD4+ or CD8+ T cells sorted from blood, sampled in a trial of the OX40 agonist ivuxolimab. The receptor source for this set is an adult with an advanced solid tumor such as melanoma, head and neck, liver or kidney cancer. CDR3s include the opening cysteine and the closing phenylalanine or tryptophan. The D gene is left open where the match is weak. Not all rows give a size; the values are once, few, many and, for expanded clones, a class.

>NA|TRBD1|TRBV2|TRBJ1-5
TGTGCCAGCAGGCCAGGGGGCTTTATGGGCAATCAGCCCCAGCATTTT
CASRPGGFMGNQPQHF
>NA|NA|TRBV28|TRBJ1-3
TGTGCCAGCAGTTTCCCCCCCTTGGGGAGGGGAAACACCATATATTTT
CASSFPPLGRGNTIYF
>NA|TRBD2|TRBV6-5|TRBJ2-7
TGTGCCAGCAGTTACTCGGGGCTAGCGGGAGTAAACGAGCAGTACTTC
CASSYSGLAGVNEQYF
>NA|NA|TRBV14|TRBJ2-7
TGTGCCAGCAGCCAAGATTCAAGCTACGAGCAGTACTTC
CASSQDSSYEQYF
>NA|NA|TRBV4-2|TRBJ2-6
TGTGCCAGCAGCCAAGATCTATCAGCTCTCTCTGGGGCCAACGTCCTGACTTTC
CASSQDLSALSGANVLTF
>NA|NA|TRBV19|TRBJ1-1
TGTGCCAGTAGTCTCGGAGCTAGTTTTCAAGCTTTCTTT
CASSLGASFQAFF
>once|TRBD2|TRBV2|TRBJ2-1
TGTGCCAGCAGTGACGGGCGGGAGTGGAGGAAGTTCTTC
CASSDGREWRKFF
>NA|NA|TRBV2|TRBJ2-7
TGTGCCAGCGAAGCGGGTCGTTCCTACGAGCAGTACTTC
CASEAGRSYEQYF
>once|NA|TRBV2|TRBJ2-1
TGTGCCAGCAGGGACAGCATATTGACTGACAATGAGCAGTTCTTC
CASRDSILTDNEQFF
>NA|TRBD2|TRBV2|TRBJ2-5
TGTGCCAGCAGTGTACTAGCGGGAAAAGAGACCCAGTACTTC
CASSVLAGKETQYF
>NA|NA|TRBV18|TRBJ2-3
TGTGCCAGCTCAATTGGACCACGCAGGACGCAGTATTTT
CASSIGPRRTQYF
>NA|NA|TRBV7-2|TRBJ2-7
TGTGCCAGCAGCTTACTCCCGGGGAGCTCCTACGAGCAGTACTTC
CASSLLPGSSYEQYF
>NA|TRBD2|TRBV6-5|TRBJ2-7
TGTGCCAGCAGTTACGGCCTAGCGGGGAGCTACGAGCAGTACTTC
CASSYGLAGSYEQYF
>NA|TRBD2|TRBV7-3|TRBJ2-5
TGTGCCAGCAGCCCCACCGGGACTAGCCTCAATTTACAAGAGACCCAGTACTTC
CASSPTGTSLNLQETQYF
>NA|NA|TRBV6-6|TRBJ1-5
TGTGCCAGCGGGCCGAGATATAGCAATCAGCCCCAGCATTTT
CASGPRYSNQPQHF
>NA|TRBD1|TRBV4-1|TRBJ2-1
TGCGCCAGCAGCCAAGTGGGACAGGGTTACAATGAGCAGTTCTTC
CASSQVGQGYNEQFF
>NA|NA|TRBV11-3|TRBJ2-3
TGTGCCAGCAGCTTAAGGATCGGCACAGATACGCAGTATTTT
CASSLRIGTDTQYF
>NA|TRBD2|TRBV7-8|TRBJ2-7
TGTGCCAGCAGCTTGCGTTTAGGACATAAGCGGGAGCTCTTCTACGAGCAGTACTTC
CASSLRLGHKRELFYEQYF
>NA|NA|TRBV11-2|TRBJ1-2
TGTGCCAGCAGCTTATTGAGTAACTTGGGGGGCGGCTACACCTTC
CASSLLSNLGGGYTF
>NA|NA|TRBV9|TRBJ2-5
TGTGCCAGCAGCGCTGGGGGAAGTAGGGAGACCCAGTACTTC
CASSAGGSRETQYF
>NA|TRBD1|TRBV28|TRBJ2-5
TGTGCCAGCAGACCCCGGGACAGGGGGTTTCAAGAGACCCAGTACTTC
CASRPRDRGFQETQYF
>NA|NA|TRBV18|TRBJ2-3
TGTGCCAGCTCACCCTTGGATACGCAGTATTTT
CASSPLDTQYF
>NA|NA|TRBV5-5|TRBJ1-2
TGTGCCAGCAGCCAAGTCGGTCGTGGCTACACCTTC
CASSQVGRGYTF
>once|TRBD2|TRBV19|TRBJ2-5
TGTGCCAGTAGTACGGGACTAGCGGGATTGGAGGAGACCCAGTACTTC
CASSTGLAGLEETQYF
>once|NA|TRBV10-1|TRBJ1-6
TGCGCCAGCAGCGGGAATACAGGATCACCCCTCCACTTT
CASSGNTGSPLHF
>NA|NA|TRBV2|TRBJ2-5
TGTGCCAGCAGGGTGTCACAGAACAAAGAGACCCAGTACTTC
CASRVSQNKETQYF
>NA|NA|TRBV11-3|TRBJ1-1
TGTGCCAGCAGCTTAGGTTGGTTAGCTTTCTTT
CASSLGWLAFF
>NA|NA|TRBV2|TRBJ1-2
TGTGCCAGCAGTGATTATGGATTATATGGCTACACCTTC
CASSDYGLYGYTF
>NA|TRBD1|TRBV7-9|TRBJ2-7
TGTGCCAGCAGCCCTGGGACAGCTCTGCTCTACGAGCAGTACTTC
CASSPGTALLYEQYF
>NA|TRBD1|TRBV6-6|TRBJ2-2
TGTGCCAGCAGTTACTCCGTCGGGACAGTCGGAAGGGAGCTGTTTTTT
CASSYSVGTVGRELFF
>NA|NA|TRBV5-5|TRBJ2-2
TGTGCCAGCAGCATGACTCTTAACACCGGGGAGCTGTTTTTT
CASSMTLNTGELFF